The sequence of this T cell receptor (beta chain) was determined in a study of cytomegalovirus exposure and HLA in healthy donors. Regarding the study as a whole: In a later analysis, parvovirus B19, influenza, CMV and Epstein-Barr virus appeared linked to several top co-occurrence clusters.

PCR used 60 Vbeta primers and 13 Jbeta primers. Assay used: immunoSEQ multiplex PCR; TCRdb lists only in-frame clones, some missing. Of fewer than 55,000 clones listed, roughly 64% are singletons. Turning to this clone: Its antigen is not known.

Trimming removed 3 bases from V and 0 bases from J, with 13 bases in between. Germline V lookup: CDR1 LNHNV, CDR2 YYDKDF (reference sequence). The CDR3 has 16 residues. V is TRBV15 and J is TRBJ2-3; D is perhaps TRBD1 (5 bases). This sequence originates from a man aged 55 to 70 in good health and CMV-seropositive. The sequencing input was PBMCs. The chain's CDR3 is CATSRQKGPSTDTQYF. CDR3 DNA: TGTGCCACCAGCAGGCAAAAGGGGCCTAGCACAGATACGCAGTATTTT.